The clone carrying this T cell receptor (beta chain) appeared a single time. These data belong to a study of blood T cell repertoires in COVID-19. About the study: Samples of COVID-19 (acute and convalescent) were obtained from the United States, Italy and Spain. T cells, B-cell-depleted T cells, or PBMCs supplied cDNA or gDNA.

Original processing methods: Nucleated cell counts were estimated from reference gene primer amplification. Measured with immunoSEQ multiplex PCR; TCRdb has only the in-frame clones, and not every one. V, J and clone size reflect that table, while D and trimming were determined from the DNA. The sample includes 200,000 to 300,000 clones, 84% seen only once; the top ten take 8.6%. There are 16 residues in the CDR3. The V and J ends lost 6 bases and 3 bases, in that order; junction bases with no gene match: 12. CDR1 and CDR2 (germline): LNHDA, SQIVND (reference sequence). This TCR was recovered from a human donor in a cohort sampled during active COVID-19. The sequencing sample was made of peripheral blood. The rearrangement links TRBV19 to TRBJ1-1; 8 nucleotides agree with TRBD1. CDR3 protein: CASRTAQGVQYTEAFF. In nucleotides, the CDR3 is TGTGCCAGTAGAACCGCACAGGGGGTTCAGTACACTGAAGCTTTCTTT.